This is a list of T cell receptor beta chains from one sample in a study of T-cell reconstitution after alpha-beta-depleted transplantation in children. TCRdb passed the PCR reads through MiXCR, listing each CDR3 protein once. The sample has about 980,000 distinct CDR3 sequences; about 31% are singletons. This specimen consisted of PBMCs, mostly from graft donor cells, obtained 360 days after TCRalphabeta/CD19-depleted stem cell transplant. The receptors come from a boy in the first two years of life who had a stem cell transplant for SCID, so the T cells may come from the graft donor. Each CDR3 is given with its conserved first and last residue. Each record gives: CDR3 protein, CDR3 DNA, D gene, clone size, J gene, V gene. The D gene is left open where the match is weak. Not every row has a clone size; where given, it reads once, few, many or a size class.

CATSRGGQGAYEQYF | TGTGCCACCAGCAGAGGCGGACAGGGGGCCTACGAGCAGTACTTC | TRBD1 | NA | TRBJ2-7 | TRBV15
CASRGQGSYSNQPQHF | TGTGCCAGCAGGGGACAGGGGAGCTATAGCAATCAGCCCCAGCATTTT | TRBD1 | few | TRBJ1-5 | TRBV2
CASSRQGGYTF | TGTGCCAGCAGCCGGCAGGGAGGCTACACCTTC | NA | NA | TRBJ1-2 | TRBV3-1
CASSAGLSSTRGETQYF | TGCGCCAGCAGTGCTGGCCTATCTTCGACTAGGGGAGAGACCCAGTACTTC | NA | NA | TRBJ2-5 | TRBV5-1
CATSRDMLGEQFF | TGTGCCACCAGCAGAGATATGTTGGGTGAGCAGTTCTTC | NA | NA | TRBJ2-1 | TRBV15
CASSLVPTLADFSYEQYF | TGCGCCAGCAGCTTGGTCCCTACACTAGCGGATTTCTCCTACGAGCAGTACTTC | TRBD2 | NA | TRBJ2-7 | TRBV5-1
CASTSAGTGSSYEQYF | TGTGCCAGCACCTCGGCCGGGACAGGGAGCTCCTACGAGCAGTACTTC | TRBD1 | NA | TRBJ2-7 | TRBV12-3/TRBV12-4
CASSPGLAGGLQETQYF | TGTGCCAGCAGCCCTGGACTAGCGGGGGGCCTACAAGAGACCCAGTACTTC | TRBD2 | few | TRBJ2-5 | TRBV7-6
CASSQEGQGGVTEAFF | TGCGCCAGCAGCCAAGAGGGACAGGGAGGTGTCACTGAAGCTTTCTTT | TRBD1 | many | TRBJ1-1 | TRBV4-3
CASSQGQAQETQYF | TGCGCCAGCAGCCAAGGACAAGCCCAAGAGACCCAGTACTTC | NA | many | TRBJ2-5 | TRBV4-1